Described below is a single T cell receptor beta chain sequence and its context. Per the study methods: Using reference gene primer amplification, nucleated cell counts were estimated. Assay used: immunoSEQ multiplex PCR; TCRdb lists only in-frame clones, some missing. V, J and clone size reflect that table, while D and trimming were determined from the DNA. The table shows about 250,000 clones, with approximately 82% occurring only once. This sample stems from a study of blood T cell repertoires in COVID-19. Across the study: Spain, Italy and the United States supplied samples that represented acute and convalescent COVID-19. Nucleic acid was either cDNA or gDNA, and it came from T cells, B-cell-depleted T cells, or PBMCs.

This CDR3 region has 13 residues. CDR1 and CDR2 from the germline V gene are SGHRS and YFSETQ. V lost 2 bases and J lost 2, with 7 bases in between. The chain joins TRBV5-1 to TRBJ2-5; D is possibly TRBD1 (5 bases). The sequenced sample consisted of peripheral blood. This receptor was taken from a woman older than 75 with active or convalescent COVID-19. The CDR3 here is CASSFGAQETQYF. CDR3 nucleotide sequence: TGCGCCAGCAGCTTTGGGGCACAAGAGACCCAGTACTTC.